Listed here are 5 T cell receptor beta chains from one sample, sequenced in a study of cytomegalovirus exposure and HLA in healthy donors (dated by TCRdb to 2016 to 2017). To prepare the library, the immunoSEQ multiplex PCR assay was applied. For the multiplex PCR, a mixture combining 60 forward primers for TCR Vbeta segments and 13 reverse primers for TCR Jbeta segments was used. TCRdb holds this immuneACCESS table with in-frame rearrangements only. Some clones are missing; in checked studies, unresolved V genes explain under half, and the rest has no known cause. Recorded for this sample are about 160,000 clones; roughly 77% of them occurred a single time. The ten largest clones represent approximately 5% of the sample. The sample was PBMCs. The origin of the receptors is a man younger than 35 in good health and CMV-seropositive.

This clone was counted a few times. The rearrangement joins TRBV6-1 to TRBJ1-1, with TRBD1 matching 7 bases. V lost 6 bases to trimming and J lost 1 base; unmatched junction nucleotides: 5. Germline CDR1 and CDR2: MNHNS and SASEGT. The CDR3 consists of 14 residues. The CDR3 nucleotides are TGTGCCAGCAGGCCCGGACAGGAGAACACTGAAGCTTTCTTT. Translating it yields CASRPGQENTEAFF.

The chain couples TRBV2 to TRBJ1-1; D unclear. The CDR3 consists of 12 residues. Between the trimmed V and J ends, which lost 5 bases and 6 bases, there was a span of 10 bases. From germline, CDR1 is SNHLY and CDR2 FYNNEI. Written as DNA, the CDR3 is TGTGCCAGCAGTTTAACGGGGTCTGAAGCTTTCTTT. Its protein is CASSLTGSEAFF.

This clone was observed a single time. This sequence joins TRBV10-3 and TRBJ1-2; 8 positions match TRBD1. J lost 2 bases, V lost 7 bases, and 6 bases had no gene match. Germline assignment: CDR1 ENHRY and CDR2 SYGVKD. The CDR3 loop spans 14 amino acids. Here the CDR3 DNA reads TGTGCCATCACTGACAGGGGTAAAAACTATGGCTACACCTTC. It is translated as CAITDRGKNYGYTF.

This chain links TRBV13 with TRBJ2-3; 8 nucleotides align to TRBD2. There are 16 residues in the CDR3. Germline V gene data show CDR1 as PRHDT and CDR2 as FYEKMQ (reference sequence). V was pared by 6 bases and J by 2 bases, with 10 bases of the junction left unmatched. The CDR3 sequence is CASSWAGGRVTDTQYF. CDR3 DNA: TGTGCCAGCAGTTGGGCGGGGGGCCGGGTCACAGATACGCAGTATTTT.

The V call is TRBV5-1, the J call TRBJ2-1; D uncertain. V lost 0 bases and J lost 7, with 8 bases in between. In germline, CDR1 is SGHRS, CDR2 YFSETQ. The CDR3 is made up of 13 amino acids. CDR3 nucleotide sequence: TGCGCCAGCAGCTTGGCCCCAACTAATGAGCAGTTCTTC. This encodes CASSLAPTNEQFF. Complete variable domain (other parts from reference TRBV5-1 and TRBJ2-1): KAGVTQTPRYLIKTRGQQVTLSCSPISGHRSVSWYQQTPGQGLQFLFEYFSETQRNKGNFPGRFSGRQFSNSRSEMNVSTLELGDSALYLCASSLAPTNEQFFGPGTRLTVL.